Described below is a single TCR beta chain sequence and its context. What it binds is not known. The data were produced by immunoSEQ multiplex PCR, yet TCRdb's version contains in-frame clones alone and is incomplete. Among around 2,000,000 clones listed, about 95% were seen once. Naive CD8 cells lacked CD45RO and underwent positive selection for CCR7, leaving out terminally differentiated effector memory CD45RA+ cells. The germline CDR1 and CDR2 sequences are SGHDT and YYEEEE. This CDR3 comprises 15 residues. The junction had 10 bases not matched to a gene; V was cut back by 2 bases and J by 5 bases. These data originate in a study of shared clonotypes between healthy human individuals. Background on the study: The donor group consisted of a couple of women and three men, aged 18 to 49. Study results and caveats: Sample collection involved blood only; tissue repertoires are likely different. Against clonotypes common to all four donors, non-shared ones had lower generation probabilities.

The specimen sequenced was naive CD8+ T cells sorted from blood. The rearrangement uses TRBV5-6 and TRBJ2-7; 7 nucleotides agree with TRBD1. This clonotype originated in a man between 18 and 35 years old in good health. The CDR3 reads CASSLFPDRANEQYF. DNA of the CDR3: TGTGCCAGCAGCTTATTCCCCGACAGGGCTAACGAGCAGTACTTC. Combining the CDR3 with reference TRBV5-6 and TRBJ2-7 gives the whole variable domain DAGVTQSPTHLIKTRGQQVTLRCSPKSGHDTVSWYQQALGQGPQFIFQYYEEEERQRGNFPDRFSGHQFPNYSSELNVNALLLGDSALYLCASSLFPDRANEQYFGPGTRLTVT.